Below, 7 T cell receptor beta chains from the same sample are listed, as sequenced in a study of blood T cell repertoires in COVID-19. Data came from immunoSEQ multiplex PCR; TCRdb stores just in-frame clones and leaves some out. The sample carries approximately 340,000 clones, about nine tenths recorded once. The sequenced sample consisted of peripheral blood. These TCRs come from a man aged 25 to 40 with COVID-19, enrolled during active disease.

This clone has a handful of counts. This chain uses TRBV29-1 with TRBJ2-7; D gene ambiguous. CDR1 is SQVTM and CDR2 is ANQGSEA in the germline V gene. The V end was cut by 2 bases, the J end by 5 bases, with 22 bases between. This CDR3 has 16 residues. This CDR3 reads CSVESRGSSAAHEQYF. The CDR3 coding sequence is TGCAGCGTTGAATCCCGCGGTAGCTCGGCGGCTCACGAGCAGTACTTC.

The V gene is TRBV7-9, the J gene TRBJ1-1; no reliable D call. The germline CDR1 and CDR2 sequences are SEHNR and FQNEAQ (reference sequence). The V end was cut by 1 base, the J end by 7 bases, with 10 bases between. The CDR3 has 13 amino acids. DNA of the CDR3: TGTGCCAGCAGCTTAGATATGGCGGGTGAAGCTTTCTTT. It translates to CASSLDMAGEAFF.

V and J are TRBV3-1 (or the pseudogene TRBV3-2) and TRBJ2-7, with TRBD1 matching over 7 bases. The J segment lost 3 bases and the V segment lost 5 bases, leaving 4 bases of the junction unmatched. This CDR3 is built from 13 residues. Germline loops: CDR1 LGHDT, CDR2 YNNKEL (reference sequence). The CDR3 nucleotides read TGTGCCAGCAGCGAAACAGGGGTCTACGAGCAGTACTTC. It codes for CASSETGVYEQYF.

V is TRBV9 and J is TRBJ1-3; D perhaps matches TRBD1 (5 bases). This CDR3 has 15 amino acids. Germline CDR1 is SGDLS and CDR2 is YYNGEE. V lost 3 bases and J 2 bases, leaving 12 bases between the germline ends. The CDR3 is CASSADQGPGNTIYF. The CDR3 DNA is TGTGCCAGCAGCGCTGATCAGGGTCCTGGAAACACCATATATTTT.

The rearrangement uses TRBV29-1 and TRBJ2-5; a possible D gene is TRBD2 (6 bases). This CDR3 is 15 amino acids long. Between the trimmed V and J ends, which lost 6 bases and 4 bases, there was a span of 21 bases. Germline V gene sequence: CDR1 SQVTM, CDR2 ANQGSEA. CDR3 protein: CSVDRGGVLVETQYF. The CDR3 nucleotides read TGCAGCGTCGATCGGGGCGGGGTTCTGGTAGAGACCCAGTACTTC.

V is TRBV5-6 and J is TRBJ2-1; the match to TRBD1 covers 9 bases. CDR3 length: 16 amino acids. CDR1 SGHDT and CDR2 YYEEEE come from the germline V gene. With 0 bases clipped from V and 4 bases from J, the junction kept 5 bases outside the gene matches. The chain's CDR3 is CASSLAAGTGYNEQFF. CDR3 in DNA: TGTGCCAGCAGCTTGGCCGCCGGGACAGGGTACAATGAGCAGTTCTTC.

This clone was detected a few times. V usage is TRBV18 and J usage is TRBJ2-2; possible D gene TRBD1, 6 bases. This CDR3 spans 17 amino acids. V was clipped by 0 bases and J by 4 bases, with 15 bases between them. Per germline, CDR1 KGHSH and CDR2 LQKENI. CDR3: CASSPPQGIGGTGELFF. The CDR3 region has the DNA TGTGCCAGCTCACCACCGCAGGGGATAGGAGGCACCGGGGAGCTGTTTTTT.